Listed here are 23 T cell receptor beta chains from one sample, sequenced in a study of PD-L1 blockade in urothelial cancer. Profiled with immunoSEQ multiplex PCR; TCRdb holds only in-frame clones, not every one. Counted here are tens of thousands of clones, roughly 86% occurring once; the ten biggest clones make up more than 3%. The specimen was PBMCs, collected around atezolizumab (anti-PD-L1) treatment. These TCRs come from a man in his 70s with urothelial cancer.

The CDR3 sequence: CASSSGQGNQPQHF. Here the CDR3 DNA reads TGCGCCAGCAGCTCGGGACAGGGCAATCAGCCCCAGCATTTT. J is TRBJ1-5 and V is TRBV5-1, with TRBD1 matching 8 bases. With 3 bases clipped from V and 2 bases from J, the junction kept 1 base outside the gene matches. Germline CDR1 is SGHRS and CDR2 is YFSETQ. The CDR3 has 14 residues.

This rearrangement joins TRBV7-7 to TRBJ2-1; D is undetermined. With 1 base removed from V and 2 bases from J, the gap between germline ends came to 6 bases. The CDR3 is 14 residues long. From germline, CDR1 is SSHAT and CDR2 FNYEAQ (reference sequence). This CDR3 reads CASSLGRAYNEQFF. The CDR3 nucleotides read TGTGCCAGCAGCTTAGGTCGAGCCTACAATGAGCAGTTCTTC.

This clone showed up just once. The chain carries TRBV9 and TRBJ2-5; D is perhaps TRBD2 (6 bases). The ends were cut back, 0 bases at V and 5 bases at J, with 8 bases in the middle. The CDR3 runs to 13 residues. CDR1 and CDR2 (germline): SGDLS, YYNGEE. DNA for the CDR3: TGTGCCAGCAGCGTAGACGGAGGGGAGACCCAGTACTTC. Translating gives CASSVDGGETQYF.

A single count supports this clone. The chain employs TRBV10-3 and TRBJ2-1; TRBD1 agrees at 11 bases. Trimming cost V 3 bases and J 8 bases; bases outside gene matches: 6. Germline-derived CDR1 and CDR2 are ENHRY and SYGVKD. The CDR3 spans 15 residues. Here the CDR3 reads CAISDGTGGLDEQFF. CDR3 DNA sequence: TGTGCCATCAGTGATGGGACAGGGGGATTGGATGAGCAGTTCTTC.

This sequence joins TRBV7-2 and TRBJ1-1, with TRBD1 as a possible D gene (5 bases). This CDR3 has 15 residues. Trimming left V 1 base short and J 11 bases short, with 20 bases between. From germline, CDR1 is SGHTA and CDR2 FQGNSA. CDR3 coding DNA: TGTGCCAGCAGCTTAGGCGGGGGAGCTTATCTCATGGCTTTCTTT. Translation gives CASSLGGGAYLMAFF.

This chain connects TRBV5-1 to TRBJ2-1; TRBD1 aligns across 7 bases. This CDR3 has 13 residues. Per germline, CDR1 SGHRS and CDR2 YFSETQ. After removal of 3 bases from V and 4 bases from J, the junction contained 1 base not matched to a gene. The CDR3 reads CASSSQGYNEQFF. The DNA for the CDR3 is TGCGCCAGCAGCTCACAGGGGTACAATGAGCAGTTCTTC.

The chain has TRBV7-8 and TRBJ2-1; no reliable D call. Per the germline V gene, CDR1 is SGHVS and CDR2 is FQNEAQ. This CDR3 spans 16 amino acids. V was shortened by 1 base and J by 0 bases, with 10 bases between the two germline ends. The CDR3 coding sequence is TGTGCCAGCAGCTTAGGTCTGGAGAGCTCCTACAATGAGCAGTTCTTC. Amino acids: CASSLGLESSYNEQFF.

This clone appeared a single time. J is TRBJ2-3 and V is TRBV29-1; 9 nucleotides agree with TRBD2. This CDR3 region has 15 residues. Losses at the gene ends were 4 bases for V and 2 bases for J; bases not matched to a gene: 7. The germline V gene has CDR1 SQVTM and CDR2 ANQGSEA. Written as DNA, the CDR3 is TGCAGCGTTGGCCTGACTAGCGGTTACACAGATACGCAGTATTTT. Its translation: CSVGLTSGYTDTQYF.

This rearrangement joins TRBV19 to TRBJ1-5; possibly TRBD1 for D (6 bases). V was trimmed by 7 bases and J by 7 bases, leaving 20 bases between them. CDR3 length: 15 amino acids. CDR1 is LNHDA, CDR2 SQIVND, per germline (reference sequence). CDR3 DNA sequence: TGTGCCAGTACCGGAACAGGGTATAGCGGGCAGCCCCAGCATTTT. Its protein product is CASTGTGYSGQPQHF.

The chain uses TRBV7-9 and TRBJ1-1; 8 positions match TRBD1. The length of the CDR3 is 17 residues. J was trimmed by 3 bases and V by 1 base; bases with no gene match: 10. Germline V gene lookup returns CDR1 SEHNR and CDR2 FQNEAQ (reference sequence). The CDR3 loop is CASSLGGPGRGHTEAFF. In nucleotides, the CDR3 is TGTGCCAGCAGCTTAGGGGGGCCGGGCAGGGGGCACACTGAAGCTTTCTTT. The variable domain in full, completed from reference TRBV7-9 and TRBJ1-1, reads DTGVSQNPRHKITKRGQNVTFRCDPISEHNRLYWYRQTLGQGPEFLTYFQNEAQLEKSRLLSDRFSAERPKGSFSTLEIQRTEQGDSAMYLCASSLGGPGRGHTEAFFGQGTRLTVV.

The chain links TRBV5-6 to TRBJ1-1, with TRBD1 matching 8 bases. The CDR3 sequence is 15 residues long. Germline trimming cut 0 bases from V and 8 bases from J; bases unmatched to any gene: 9. Germline V CDR1 and CDR2: SGHDT, YYEEEE. This chain's CDR3 is CASSLVGAGGAEAFF. In DNA, the CDR3 is TGTGCCAGCAGCTTGGTTGGGGCAGGGGGCGCGGAAGCTTTCTTT.

The chain carries TRBV21-1 and TRBJ1-2; TRBD1 reflects the table's D call only, with no check against the DNA. TRBV21-1 is a pseudogene locus. The CDR3 runs 15 residues. CDR3 protein: CASSTLGQPALGYTF. In nucleotides, the CDR3 is TGTGCCAGCAGCACCCTAGGACAGCCCGCCCTTGGCTACACCTTC.

This clone has just one count. V gene TRBV9 combines with J gene TRBJ1-6; 7 bases match TRBD1. The V gene's germline CDR1 is SGDLS and CDR2 YYNGEE. The CDR3 has 15 residues. V lost 3 bases to trimming and J lost 7 bases; unmatched junction nucleotides: 7. The CDR3 bases are TGTGCCAGCAGCGAGGGACAGAAGCCAAATTCACCCCTCCACTTT. Its translation is CASSEGQKPNSPLHF.

The CDR3 nucleotides are TGTGCCAGCATCCTTGGGGGGGCTCAACAGCCCCAGCATTTT. Its protein is CASILGGAQQPQHF. This sequence joins TRBV28 and TRBJ1-5, with a possible D match to TRBD1 (6 bases). V was shortened by 7 bases and J by 7 bases, with 17 bases between the two germline ends. Germline V gives CDR1 MDHEN, CDR2 SYDVKM. The CDR3 covers 14 residues.

The rearrangement links TRBV5-4 to TRBJ2-1; unclear D gene. The CDR3 is 11 amino acids. Germline CDR1 and CDR2: SGHNT and YYREEE (reference sequence). V lost 2 bases to trimming and J lost 8 bases, with 5 bases between them. CDR3 residues: CASSFSDEQFF. CDR3 DNA: TGTGCCAGCAGCTTCTCTGATGAGCAGTTCTTC. Complete variable domain (other parts from reference TRBV5-4 and TRBJ2-1): ETGVTQSPTHLIKTRGQQVTLRCSSQSGHNTVSWYQQALGQGPQFIFQYYREEENGRGNFPPRFSGLQFPNYSSELNVNALELDDSALYLCASSFSDEQFFGPGTRLTVL.

The J gene is TRBJ2-3, the V gene TRBV5-5; TRBD1 agrees at 9 bases. V dropped 0 bases and J dropped 1; count of bases not matched to a gene: 3. This CDR3 is built from 16 residues. Germline lookup yields CDR1 SGHKS and CDR2 YYEKEE (reference sequence). The CDR3 bases are TGTGCCAGCAGCTTGGAAGGGACAGGGCGCACAGATACGCAGTATTTT. Translating it yields CASSLEGTGRTDTQYF.

This chain links TRBV19 with TRBJ2-1; D is uncertain. Trimming stripped 8 bases from V and 7 bases from J, with 12 bases between. The CDR3 loop spans 12 amino acids. Germline CDR1 and CDR2: LNHDA and SQIVND (reference sequence). CDR3 amino acids: CASSLSRNEQFF. In DNA form, the CDR3 reads TGTGCCAGTTCCCTTTCTCGGAATGAGCAGTTCTTC.

The CDR3 DNA reads as TGTGCCAGCAGTTTTGACAGTAACTATGGCTACACCTTC. Translated, it gives CASSFDSNYGYTF. V usage is TRBV27 and J usage is TRBJ1-2, with D perhaps TRBD1 (5 bases). Germline values: CDR1 MNHEY, CDR2 SMNVEV (reference sequence). V was clipped by 3 bases and J by 1 base, with 6 bases between them. The CDR3 has 13 residues.

This chain links TRBV5-1 with TRBJ1-1; 7 bases are a match to TRBD1. Germline-derived CDR1 and CDR2 are SGHRS and YFSETQ. V was pared by 4 bases and J by 0 bases, with 3 bases of the junction left unmatched. The CDR3 length is 14 residues. CDR3 amino acids: CASSLTGLNTEAFF. DNA for the CDR3: TGCGCCAGCAGCCTGACAGGGCTGAACACTGAAGCTTTCTTT.

The chain combines TRBV27 with TRBJ2-1; 10 bases align to TRBD2. Germline loops: CDR1 MNHEY, CDR2 SMNVEV (reference sequence). The CDR3 has 17 amino acids. Trimming removed 4 bases from V and 7 bases from J; junction bases left unmatched: 13. CDR3 nucleotide sequence: TGTGCCAGCAGTTCTATAGGGTCTAGCGGGAGTCGGAATGAGCAGTTCTTC. As protein: CASSSIGSSGSRNEQFF.

The rearrangement joins TRBV7-2 to TRBJ1-1; possibly TRBD1 for D (5 bases). V was cut by 5 bases and J by 2 bases, with 9 bases left in between. CDR1 is SGHTA and CDR2 is FQGNSA in the germline V gene. This CDR3 is 13 amino acids long. In nucleotides, the CDR3 is TGTGCCAGCAGCCTACAGGAAAACACTGAAGCTTTCTTT. Translation: CASSLQENTEAFF.

The rearrangement uses TRBV5-6 and TRBJ2-2; the D is unclear. V shed 3 bases and J shed 7 bases, with 10 bases lying between them. The CDR3 runs 13 residues. Germline V CDR1 and CDR2: SGHDT, YYEEEE. The CDR3 region is CASSYSNGGELFF. The CDR3 nucleotides read TGTGCCAGCAGCTACTCGAACGGCGGGGAGCTGTTTTTT.

The chain couples TRBV21-1 to TRBJ1-2. TRBV21-1 corresponds to a pseudogene. CDR3 size: 15 residues. Here the CDR3 DNA reads TGTGCCAGCAGCAAACTCACGGCGGCTAACTATGGCTACACCTTC. Amino acid sequence: CASSKLTAANYGYTF.